This T cell receptor (gamma chain) emerged from a study of gamma delta lymphoproliferative disorders and STAT genes listed by TCRdb under 2018. As for the study more broadly: Gamma-chain libraries were prepared from at least 50 ng of genomic DNA using the LymphoTrack Dx TCRG Assay. Within a larger immunophenotypic and STAT-mutation study, TCR gamma and delta CDR3 repertoires were profiled by deep sequencing in Tgammadelta lymphoproliferative disease patients and healthy controls. To confirm results, a couple of gamma-chain samples and all delta-chain samples were sequenced twice. Because no corresponding Invivoscribe delta assay was available, delta-chain libraries were prepared according to the EuroClonality-NGS working group standard operating procedure. Study-wide findings and limitations: T cells in controls likely covered a range of maturation stages, whereas leukemic cells were skewed toward terminal effectors, which could potentially limit comparisons between patients and controls. It was noted by the authors that NGS specificity may be reduced at low frequencies, so confirmation of the public or private nature of leukemic clones is needed. Nearly all major gamma and delta clonotypes of patients were found to be public, being shared with at least one healthy donor, and only a couple of gamma clonotypes were found to be private to disease. When whole repertoires were clustered, gamma repertoires from patients grouped apart from those of healthy controls, but delta repertoires did not separate between the groups.

For both patients and controls, peripheral blood mononuclear cells were isolated, and the genomic DNA from these cells was used for TCR sequencing. Controls were 23 healthy adult blood donors, with a median age of around 64 years and around 12 males and about eleven females, matched to patients for age and sex. CDR1 and CDR2, looked up from the germline V gene, are EGSTGY and YDSYTSSV. Spanning cysteine to phenylalanine, the CDR3 consists of 18 amino acids. As concerns this clone: Its antigen is still unknown. Because the CDR3's place on the DNA is in doubt, the DNA is left out and the CDR3 is given as listed by TCRdb.

In both library methods, multiplex PCR was carried out with primers targeting conserved V and J regions of the TCR genes. Purified and pooled amplicons were sequenced on an Illumina MiSeq platform. Per the source publication's procedure: V(D)J alignment, clonotype assembly and translation were handled by MiXCR, while functionality assessment and CDR3 repertoire analyses were done with VDJtools. CDR3 was defined according to IMGT, and analyses were limited to productive sequences using functional genes, with ORF genes and pseudogenes excluded. Identical amino acid CDR3s of major clonotypes (frequency >=5%) were searched for across all patients and controls using a custom Python script. A one-sided non-parametric Wilcoxon test was used to compare clonotype frequencies in patients versus controls. With CATT, TCRdb called clones again from the public reads; duplicate DNA rows were later joined. Here the V and J calls rest on TCRdb's processing, not on the authors' analysis. The sample includes several thousand gamma-chain clones, with around 6.5% observed a single time. Of the sample, about a third falls within the top ten clones.

The clonotype comes from a human donor in good health. The source material was blood. The V gene is TRGV4; the J gene was not called. For the CDR3, the sequence is CATWDETIRNSLAVEQHF.